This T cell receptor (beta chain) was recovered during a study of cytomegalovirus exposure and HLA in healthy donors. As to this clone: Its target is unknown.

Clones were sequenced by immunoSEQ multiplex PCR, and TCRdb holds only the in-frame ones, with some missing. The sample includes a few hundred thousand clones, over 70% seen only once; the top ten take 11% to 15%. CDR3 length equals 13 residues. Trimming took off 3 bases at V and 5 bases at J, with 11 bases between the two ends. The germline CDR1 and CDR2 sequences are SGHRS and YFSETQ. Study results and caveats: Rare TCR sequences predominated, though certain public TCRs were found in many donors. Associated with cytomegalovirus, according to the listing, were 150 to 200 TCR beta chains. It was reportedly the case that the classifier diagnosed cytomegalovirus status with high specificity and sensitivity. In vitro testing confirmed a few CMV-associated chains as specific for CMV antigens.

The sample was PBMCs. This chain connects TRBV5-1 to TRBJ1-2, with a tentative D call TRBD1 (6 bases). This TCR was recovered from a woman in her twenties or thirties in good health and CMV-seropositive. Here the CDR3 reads CASSYGQTYGYTF. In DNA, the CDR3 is TGCGCCAGCAGCTACGGACAGACATATGGCTACACCTTC.